This entry features one T cell receptor beta chain sequence. Its antigen is not known. Trimming removed 2 bases at V and 4 bases at J, with 4 bases between. The germline gives CDR1 SGHTA, CDR2 FQGTGA. CDR3 length: 12 residues. This sample is part of a study of memory CD4+ T cells and cytomegalovirus serostatus. Study at large: Of the healthy Belgian adults, 8 to 10 were CMV seropositive and 20 to 30 seronegative.

General study results and limits: Each of approximately 73 CMV-associated TCRbeta sequences occurred in one to five individuals.

Single viable CD3+CD4+CD8-CD45RO+ cells were sorted as the memory CD4+ T cells. Serostatus was set by detecting CMV pp150, pp28, p38, p52 IgG. Methods used by the authors: Out-of-frame sequences were removed, leaving 2 million to 2.5 million distinct TCRbeta sequences. Method: immunoSEQ multiplex PCR; TCRdb's copy keeps in-frame clones and lacks some. V and J calls and clone size are copied from that table; D and trimming were computed from the DNA. The profile shows around 63,000 clones, around 76% of them singletons. The clonotype comes from an adult in good health and CMV-seropositive. The sample taken for sequencing was memory CD4+ T cells from blood. The chain recombines TRBV7-3 with TRBJ2-3, with unresolved D. The CDR3 sequence: CASSLGADTQYF. The DNA for the CDR3 is TGTGCCAGCAGCTTAGGAGCAGATACGCAGTATTTT. Full variable domain (missing parts from reference TRBV7-3 and TRBJ2-3): GAGVSQTPSNKVTEKGKYVELRCDPISGHTALYWYRQSLGQGPEFLIYFQGTGAADDSGLPNDRFFAVRPEGSVSTLKIQRTERGDSAVYLCASSLGADTQYFGPGTRLTVL.